The TCR beta chain under discussion was sequenced for a study of T cell responses to AZD1222 COVID-19 vaccine. Sequencing used immunoSEQ multiplex PCR; TCRdb keeps in-frame clones, though not all of them. The table shows 100,000 to 150,000 clones, with approximately 92% occurring only once. The germline gives CDR1 SGHDN, CDR2 FVKESK. There are 15 residues in the CDR3. V dropped 1 base and J dropped 9; count of bases not matched to a gene: 9. This sequence originates from an adult who received the AZD1222 COVID-19 vaccine. Here the sequenced sample was peripheral blood, taken 28 days after the second AZD1222 dose. The rearrangement joins TRBV14 to TRBJ1-3, with TRBD1 identical over 7 bases. The CDR3 region is CASSQGQGWSGTIYF. CDR3 bases: TGTGCCAGCAGCCAAGGACAGGGTTGGAGCGGCACCATATATTTT.